This entry lists 8 T cell receptor beta chains sequenced from one sample in a study of T cell repertoires in cytomegalovirus infection. Antigens for these TCRs are unknown. TCRdb passed the reads through MiXCR, listing each CDR3 protein once. The sample lists around 110,000 distinct CDR3 sequences, around 10% occurring once. Source material: PBMCs, sequenced either directly or after in vitro stimulation (not recorded which). These receptors all come from a human donor in good health (CMV status not recorded). Some clones in this sample may be carry-over from other donors' samples.

This clonotype showed up just a few times. This chain joins TRBV5-1 and TRBJ2-5; 11 bases are a match to TRBD2. Germline CDR1 SGHRS, CDR2 YFSETQ. The CDR3 is 15 residues long. V trimming: 5 bases; J trimming: 0 bases; junction bases outside the gene matches: 3. CDR3 region: CASRPGLADQETQYF. The CDR3 DNA is TGCGCCAGCAGACCGGGACTAGCGGACCAAGAGACCCAGTACTTC. Full variable domain (rest looked up from reference TRBV5-1 and TRBJ2-5): KAGVTQTPRYLIKTRGQQVTLSCSPISGHRSVSWYQQTPGQGLQFLFEYFSETQRNKGNFPGRFSGRQFSNSRSEMNVSTLELGDSALYLCASRPGLADQETQYFGPGTRLLVL.

The CDR3 spells CSVSGGRADTQYF. The CDR3 coding sequence is TGCAGTGTGTCGGGAGGCAGGGCAGATACGCAGTATTTT. The chain carries TRBV20-1 and TRBJ2-3, with 7 bases identical to TRBD2. With V trimmed by 7 bases and J by 4 bases, 8 bases remained unmatched. This CDR3 has 13 amino acids. Looked up from germline, CDR1 is DFQATT and CDR2 is SNEGSKA (reference sequence).

There are a few counts of this clonotype. This chain joins TRBV12-3 or TRBV12-4 and TRBJ1-1, with TRBD1 matching over 8 bases. The V segment lost 0 bases and the J segment 4 bases; nucleotides outside the gene matches: 4. This CDR3 region has 15 residues. CDR3 region: CASSLALTGGTEAFF. The CDR3 DNA reads TGTGCCAGCAGTTTAGCGCTAACAGGGGGCACTGAAGCTTTCTTT.

This clonotype was counted only a few times. The chain combines TRBV18 with TRBJ2-7; TRBD1 might be the D (6 bases). Trimming removed 5 bases at V and 1 base at J, with 15 bases between. Germline lookup yields CDR1 KGHSH and CDR2 LQKENI. The CDR3 has 15 residues. The CDR3 spells CASSEGPRGSYEQYF. In DNA, the CDR3 is TGTGCCAGCTCAGAAGGGCCAAGGGGGTCCTACGAGCAGTACTTC.

In this sample, this clonotype turned up many times. The chain recombines TRBV12-3 or TRBV12-4 with TRBJ2-1; 9 bases are a match to TRBD2. The junction had 14 bases not matched to a gene; V was cut back by 4 bases and J by 7 bases. The CDR3 sequence is 17 residues long. CDR3 coding DNA: TGTGCCAGCAGTTCCCCCGAGGCAGCGGGAGGCAGAAATGAGCAGTTCTTC. This gives the protein CASSSPEAAGGRNEQFF.

This clonotype has at least ten counts. The chain combines TRBV19 with TRBJ1-4; TRBD1 might be the D (5 bases). In germline, CDR1 is LNHDA, CDR2 SQIVND (reference sequence). The V gene lost 5 bases and the J gene lost 5 bases, with 12 bases spanning the gap. The CDR3 runs to 14 residues. The CDR3 coding sequence is TGTGCCAGTAGTCGGGGGAAGGAGAATGAAAAACTGTTTTTT. It yields the protein CASSRGKENEKLFF.

To note about this clonotype: A much more abundant neighbour one base away suggests this may be a read error. The chain joins TRBV6-5 to TRBJ1-4; D perhaps matches TRBD1 (5 bases). The CDR3 length is 16 residues. The germline CDR1 and CDR2 sequences are MNHEY and SVGAGI. CDR3 loop: CASSYKGSPTNEILFF. CDR3 nucleotides: TGTGCCAGCAGTTACAAGGGGTCGCCAACTAATGAAATACTGTTTTTT.

The V gene is TRBV13, the J gene TRBJ2-7, with 12 bases that match TRBD2. Germline V lookup: CDR1 PRHDT, CDR2 FYEKMQ (reference sequence). CDR3 size: 15 residues. J gave up 2 bases and V 4 bases, and 3 bases lay outside the gene matches. CDR3 sequence (DNA): TGTGCCAGCAGCTCGACTAGCGGGAGTCCCTACGAGCAGTACTTC. Residues: CASSSTSGSPYEQYF. Complete variable domain (other parts from reference TRBV13 and TRBJ2-7): AAGVIQSPRHLIKEKRETATLKCYPIPRHDTVYWYQQGPGQDPQFLISFYEKMQSDKGSIPDRFSAQQFSDYHSELNMSSLELGDSALYFCASSSTSGSPYEQYFGPGTRLTVT.